This T cell receptor (beta chain) stems from a study of memory CD4+ T cells and cytomegalovirus serostatus (dated by TCRdb to 2018 to 2020). Regarding the complete study: A total of roughly 33 healthy Belgian adults, of whom 9 were CMV seropositive and about 24 were CMV seronegative, were included in the cohort. The study sequenced CD4+ memory TCRbeta repertoires of a Belgian cohort with known cytomegalovirus serostatus to replicate a published TCR-based CMV serostatus classifier.

In regard to this clone: The target of this receptor is not known. No much larger clone is present one base from it, and per-base qualities are unavailable.

Inclusive of the bounding cysteine and phenylalanine, the CDR3 is 15 residues long. Just CDR3 DNA is preserved here, 45 bases in frame from base 1. Looking up the germline V gene (reference sequence) yields CDR1 LNHNV and CDR2 YYDKDF. V is reduced by 5 bases and J by 4 bases, leaving a spacing of 17 bases between them. Overall results and qualifications from the work: Results were interpreted as suggesting that the CMV-associated TCR signature is largely present in the CD4+ memory repertoire. Unlike the original study, which covered naive and memory CD4+ and CD8+ populations, the Belgian study sequenced only CD4+CD45RO+ memory cells. For predicting CMV serostatus, the median bootstrapped AUC was approximately 0.96 using the original framework and approximately 0.91 using a US-trained random forest. Among the 150 to 200 previously reported CMV-associated TCRbeta sequences, some 70 showed up in the CD4+ memory repertoires, with each one found in between one and five individuals. On the Belgian cohort, the classifier based on the original framework reached a median bootstrapped AUC of about 0.95, with a 95% CI of 0.76-1.00.

Single viable CD3+CD4+CD8-CD45RO+ cells were sorted as memory CD4+ T cells on a FACSAria II. CMV serostatus was determined with a Roche Elecsys assay detecting serum IgG against CMV pp150, pp28, p38 and p52. Following thawing, total CD4+ T cells were enriched through positive selection using CD4 magnetic microbeads. The samples came from a different study that was designed specifically to examine the CD4+ T cell memory repertoire. Peripheral blood mononuclear cells were isolated and cryopreserved following standard operating procedures; serum was stored at -80 °C. CD3-PerCP (BW264/56), CD4-APC (RPA-T4), CD45RO-PE (UCHT1) and CD8-Pacific Orange (3B5) antibodies were used for staining, and non-viable cells were excluded with Sytox blue. Genomic DNA was extracted from sorted cells with the Quick-DNA Microprep Kit. Amplification of TCRbeta DNA was done with the immunoSEQ hsTCRbeta kit, following the protocol from the manufacturer. TCRbeta libraries were sequenced on an Illumina MiSeq instrument. Concerning the study's data processing: Following removal of out-of-frame sequences, more than 2,000,000 distinct TCRbeta sequences were retained, with an average of roughly 70,000 per individual. Each individual was scored according to the count of 164 previously reported CMV-associated TCRbeta sequences and the total productive distinct TCRbeta count. A beta-binomial model was reimplemented in Python, and scikit-learn random forests with default parameters were trained on US cohort data. Classifier performance on the Belgian cohort was reported as the median AUC with percentile confidence intervals calculated over 10,000 bootstrap iterations. Entries here come from immuneACCESS through TCRdb and include only in-frame sequences with V and J called. Some clones fail to appear in such tables; in the studies checked, an unresolved V gene covers under half of the shortfall, and the cause of the remainder is unknown. Clone size and V and J calls were adopted from that table, with D and trimming inferred from the DNA. This sample holds about 57,000 clones; less than 85% were observed only once. The ten top clones hold approximately 0.8% of the sample.

Sequences were obtained from memory CD4+ T cells from blood. This clonotype originated in an adult in good health and CMV-seronegative. The V gene is TRBV15 and the J gene is TRBJ2-5; D gene: possibly TRBD1, on 6 matching bases. The DNA reads TGTGCCACCAGCGCTCGGACAGTGACGCGAGAGACCCAGTACTTC. Its protein product is CATSARTVTRETQYF.